The entry below gives a single T cell receptor beta chain sequence along with its context. Its antigen remains unidentified. It was by 5'RACE template switching with UMIs that TCR beta cDNA was made. TCRdb re-analyzed the 5' RACE reads; it lists each CDR3 protein once, without DNA. The sample totals approximately 550,000 distinct CDR3 sequences. This record comes from a study of T cells expressing NK-cell markers. Study-level information: Of eight sequenced donors, seven were HCMV-seropositive and one HCMV-seronegative. General study findings and limits: Nothing established the HCMV specificity of expanded NKG2C+ T cell clones.

Sequenced input: blood T cells: a sorted CD56 or NKG2C T cell subset, CD4+ or CD8+ T cells, or bulk PBMC T cells (not recorded which). The receptor was derived from a man aged 18 to 30 in good health.

The CDR3 here is CSASPQSSSYEQYF. The chain is built from TRBV20-1 and TRBJ2-7; TCRdb's assignment of TRBD2 cannot be checked, as there is no DNA. CDR3 length: 14 amino acids. Germline V gene sequence: CDR1 DFQATT, CDR2 SNEGSKA (reference sequence).